The TCR beta chain described here comes from a study of blood T cell repertoires in COVID-19. About the research overall: Specimens from acute and convalescent COVID-19 originated in the United States, Italy and Spain.

Turning to this clone: Mismatch with germline at one junction end may stem from a read error.

Germline loops: CDR1 MDHEN, CDR2 SYDVKM. This CDR3 is built from 15 residues. Under the authors' procedure: Reference gene primer amplification gave estimated nucleated cell counts. Profiled with immunoSEQ multiplex PCR; TCRdb holds only in-frame clones, not every one. The V and J calls and clone size are taken from that table; D and trimming were inferred from the DNA. The sample consists of 75,000 to 100,000 clones, 65% to 90% of them appearing once. J is TRBJ1-5 and V is TRBV28; the D gene is possibly TRBD1 (5 bases). Sequenced input: peripheral blood. The sequence derives from a man at least 80 years old with acute or convalescent COVID-19. The CDR3 reads CASSLWGRLGQVEFW. CDR3 DNA sequence: TGTGCCAGCAGTTTATGGGGTCGGTTGGGGCAGGTGGAGTTTTGG.